A single sample gave rise to the 31 T cell receptor beta chains below, sequenced in a study of CD8 T cells in ankylosing spondylitis. The antigens these receptors bind are not known. TCRdb analysed the 5' RACE reads with MiXCR anew, one entry per CDR3 protein. The sample gives about 420,000 distinct CDR3 sequences, approximately 20% of which show up once; approximately 16% is in the top ten. Findings and limits, study-wide: Ankylosing spondylitis blood appeared to carry a characteristic TCR beta motif of roughly eight highly homologous variants.

Sample: blood, either unsorted or a sorted T cell fraction (not recorded which). These receptors all stem from a male donor with ankylosing spondylitis.

The CDR3 loop is CASSPRDNPNTGELFF. In DNA form, the CDR3 reads TGCGCCAGCAGCCCCCGGGACAACCCTAACACCGGGGAGCTGTTTTTT. The chain employs TRBV5-1 and TRBJ2-2; tentatively, D is TRBD1 (6 bases). Germline-derived CDR1 and CDR2 are SGHRS and YFSETQ. This CDR3 is built from 16 residues. The V end lost 4 bases, the J end lost 2 bases, and 15 bases lay between the germline ends.

The V call is TRBV10-3, the J call TRBJ2-7; 12 nucleotides align to TRBD2. Germline-derived CDR1 and CDR2 are ENHRY and SYGVKD. V shed 6 bases, J shed 1 base, and the junction held 16 bases outside the gene matches. The CDR3 runs to 19 residues. In DNA, the CDR3 is TGTGCCATCAGCGACCCGACCGGGACTAGCGGGTGGTTTTCCTACGAGCAGTACTTC. Protein product: CAISDPTGTSGWFSYEQYF.

In nucleotides, the CDR3 is TGTGCCAGCAGCTTAGTTTCGCTAGCGGGAGCGTACGAGCAGTACTTC. Translated: CASSLVSLAGAYEQYF. This sequence joins TRBV7-2 and TRBJ2-7, with 10 bases fitting TRBD2. This CDR3 has 16 residues. J lost 4 bases, V lost 1 base, and 7 bases had no gene match. Germline CDR1 is SGHTA and CDR2 is FQGNSA.

This clonotype was counted a few times. This sequence joins TRBV11-2 and TRBJ2-1; D is perhaps TRBD1 (6 bases). The length of the CDR3 is 13 residues. Trimming stripped 5 bases from V and 13 bases from J, with 18 bases between. Germline lookup yields CDR1 SGHAT and CDR2 FQNNGV. The CDR3 sequence: CASSLGLQGTQFF. CDR3 sequence (DNA): TGTGCCAGCAGCCTGGGGCTACAGGGCACCCAGTTCTTC.

This clonotype was detected ten times or more. This chain connects TRBV4-2 to TRBJ2-1; 11 bases fit TRBD1. The V and J ends lost 3 bases and 6 bases, in that order; junction bases with no gene match: 19. The length of the CDR3 is 20 residues. Germline values: CDR1 LGHNA, CDR2 YNFKEQ. Here the CDR3 reads CASSQGRTGGWRGAGNEQFF. CDR3 DNA: TGTGCCAGCAGCCAGGGGAGGACAGGGGGCTGGAGAGGGGCGGGCAATGAGCAGTTCTTC.

This chain uses TRBV29-1 with TRBJ1-5; D call uncertain. Germline CDR1 is SQVTM and CDR2 is ANQGSEA. The ends were cut back, 4 bases at V and 5 bases at J, with 9 bases in the middle. This CDR3 is built from 12 residues. The CDR3 nucleotides read TGCAGCGTTGGAGACGGATATCAGCCCCAGCATTTT. Residues: CSVGDGYQPQHF.

Many counts were recorded for this clonotype. The rearrangement uses TRBV6-5 and TRBJ1-1, with 7 bases that match TRBD1. Germline V lookup: CDR1 MNHEY, CDR2 SVGAGI. The CDR3 is made up of 13 amino acids. The V and J ends lost 2 bases and 8 bases, in that order; junction bases with no gene match: 5. The DNA for the CDR3 is TGTGCCAGCAGTTACCGGGAGGACAGGGAAGCTTTCTTT. Encoded protein: CASSYREDREAFF.

This clonotype was counted only a few times. This sequence joins TRBV20-1 and TRBJ2-3; TRBD1 matches at 7 bases. With 4 bases clipped from V and 8 bases from J, the junction kept 6 bases outside the gene matches. Germline values: CDR1 DFQATT, CDR2 SNEGSKA (reference sequence). The CDR3 runs to 12 residues. The CDR3 is CSATSQGLTQYF. In DNA form, the CDR3 reads TGCAGTGCTACGTCACAGGGGCTTACGCAGTATTTT.

This clonotype was seen a few times. V gene TRBV5-1 combines with J gene TRBJ1-1; 7 bases line up with TRBD1. Germline CDR1 SGHRS, CDR2 YFSETQ. J was trimmed by 11 bases and V by 2 bases; bases with no gene match: 9. This CDR3 is built from 13 residues. The CDR3 spells CASSFDRASWAFF. The CDR3 DNA follows: TGCGCCAGCAGCTTCGACAGGGCCAGTTGGGCTTTCTTT.

This clonotype was found a few times. This rearrangement joins TRBV19 to TRBJ2-1, with D possibly TRBD1 on 7 matching bases. The germline gives CDR1 LNHDA, CDR2 SQIVND (reference sequence). The V end was cut by 5 bases, the J end by 7 bases, with 21 bases between. The CDR3 totals 16 residues. CDR3 DNA: TGTGCCAGTAGTGCCGGGGCAGGGGGGAGATGGAATGAGCAGTTCTTC. It specifies CASSAGAGGRWNEQFF.

In DNA, the CDR3 is TGTGCCAGCAGCACCCGAGGAGCAACTAATGAAAAACTGTTTTTT. Amino acid sequence: CASSTRGATNEKLFF. The chain joins TRBV9 to TRBJ1-4; no firm D call. CDR1 and CDR2 (germline): SGDLS, YYNGEE. V was trimmed by 4 bases and J by 0 bases, leaving 10 bases between them. The CDR3 is 15 amino acids.

The chain carries TRBV7-2 and TRBJ2-2; the match to TRBD1 covers 8 bases. Germline-derived CDR1 and CDR2 are SGHTA and FQGNSA. The CDR3 extends over 17 amino acids. V gave up 5 bases and J gave up 1 base; unmatched junction bases: 9. CDR3 residues: CASSPRRGQRNTGELFF. DNA of the CDR3: TGTGCCAGCAGCCCACGCAGGGGGCAGAGGAACACCGGGGAGCTGTTTTTT. The complete variable domain, with remaining parts taken from reference TRBV7-2 and TRBJ2-2, reads GAGVSQSPSNKVTEKGKDVELRCDPISGHTALYWYRQSLGQGLEFLIYFQGNSAPDKSGLPSDRFSAERTGGSVSTLTIQRTQQEDSAVYLCASSPRRGQRNTGELFFGEGSRLTVL.

The J gene is TRBJ2-2, the V gene TRBV29-1, with 12 bases lining up with TRBD1. Trimming took 4 bases from V and 7 from J; bases not matched to a gene: 19. Per germline, CDR1 SQVTM and CDR2 ANQGSEA. The CDR3 has 19 residues. In nucleotides, the CDR3 is TGCAGCGTTGCATTAGGCGGGACAGGGGGCGCGAAGTTGGTCGGGGAGCTGTTTTTT. It encodes CSVALGGTGGAKLVGELFF.

This clonotype occurred a few times. J is TRBJ2-1 and V is TRBV27; TRBD2 aligns across 10 bases. Germline lookup yields CDR1 MNHEY and CDR2 SMNVEV (reference sequence). Losses at the gene ends were 7 bases for V and 5 bases for J; bases not matched to a gene: 14. The CDR3 is 17 amino acids. The CDR3 bases are TGTGCCAGCACCCTCCGACCCATAGCGGGAGGTGACAATGAGCAGTTCTTC. Its protein product is CASTLRPIAGGDNEQFF.

The chain is built from TRBV6-6 and TRBJ2-3; a possible D gene is TRBD2 (5 bases). With 9 bases removed from V and 1 base from J, the gap between germline ends came to 8 bases. The CDR3 loop spans 12 amino acids. Germline CDR1 reads MNHNY; CDR2 reads SVGAGI (reference sequence). The CDR3 reads CASSVGTDTQYF. In DNA form, the CDR3 reads TGTGCCAGTAGCGTGGGCACAGATACGCAGTATTTT.

The V gene is TRBV15, the J gene TRBJ2-1; D ambiguous. Trimming cost V 3 bases and J 3 bases, with 15 bases left between them. The CDR3 covers 16 residues. Germline values: CDR1 LNHNV, CDR2 YYDKDF (reference sequence). The CDR3 protein is CATSRGDGRVYNEQFF. The CDR3 DNA sequence: TGTGCCACCAGCAGGGGTGACGGAAGGGTCTACAATGAGCAGTTCTTC. The complete variable domain, with remaining parts taken from reference TRBV15 and TRBJ2-1, reads DAMVIQNPRYQVTQFGKPVTLSCSQTLNHNVMYWYQQKSSQAPKLLFHYYDKDFNNEADTPDNFQSRRPNTSFCFLDIRSPGLGDTAMYLCATSRGDGRVYNEQFFGPGTRLTVL.

This clonotype has more than one count but fewer than ten. CDR3 region: CASSPVGGGYTDTQYF. The CDR3 nucleotides are TGTGCCAGCAGCCCCGTCGGGGGAGGGTACACAGATACGCAGTATTTT. V usage is TRBV9 and J usage is TRBJ2-3; TRBD2 agrees at 7 bases. The V gene end was trimmed by 4 bases and the J gene end by 2 bases; junction bases not matched to a gene: 10. Looked up from germline, CDR1 is SGDLS and CDR2 is YYNGEE. The CDR3 contains 16 residues.

The rearrangement joins TRBV19 to TRBJ2-3, with D unclear. The CDR3 contains 14 residues. The V and J ends lost 3 bases and 3 bases respectively, with 10 bases between them. Germline V gene sequence: CDR1 LNHDA, CDR2 SQIVND (reference sequence). The CDR3 nucleotides are TGTGCCAGTAGTATTTTGGACGGGACAGATACGCAGTATTTT. Translated, it gives CASSILDGTDTQYF.

There are a few counts of this clonotype. V gene TRBV4-1 combines with J gene TRBJ2-7, with D possibly matching TRBD2 (5 bases). Germline V gene data show CDR1 as MGHRA and CDR2 as YSYEKL. The CDR3 loop spans 17 amino acids. V was pared by 4 bases and J by 2 bases, with 21 bases between. CDR3 DNA sequence: TGCGCCAGCAGCCTTAGTCCCCTCCACGGGGATCCCTACGAGCAGTACTTC. Translating gives CASSLSPLHGDPYEQYF.

A few counts support this clonotype. The chain uses TRBV29-1 and TRBJ2-7; TRBD2 is a possible D gene (6 bases). CDR1 is SQVTM, CDR2 ANQGSEA, per germline. Trimming took off 4 bases at V and 7 bases at J, with 14 bases between the two ends. This CDR3 spans 12 amino acids. CDR3 DNA: TGCAGCGTTGGTCCGGGGGTGGGGGAGCAGTACTTC. It is translated as CSVGPGVGEQYF.

This chain joins TRBV20-1 and TRBJ2-7; D is unclear. The CDR3 contains 16 residues. The ends were cut back, 0 bases at V and 0 bases at J, with 15 bases in the middle. Germline V CDR1 and CDR2: DFQATT, SNEGSKA (reference sequence). CDR3 DNA: TGCAGTGCTAGAGATTCTCCGGCAGAGCGCTCCTACGAGCAGTACTTC. Translation: CSARDSPAERSYEQYF.

The genes are TRBV20-1 and TRBJ2-1; D may be TRBD2 (6 bases). Germline V gives CDR1 DFQATT, CDR2 SNEGSKA (reference sequence). This CDR3 has 14 residues. Deletions cut 3 bases from V and 6 bases from J, with 15 bases between. CDR3 DNA sequence: TGCAGTGCTAGGGACCCCTTGGGGGGCAATGAGCAGTTCTTC. Translation: CSARDPLGGNEQFF.

V gene TRBV6-2 or TRBV6-3 combines with J gene TRBJ1-2; D might be TRBD1 (5 bases). Germline assignment: CDR1 MNHEY and CDR2 SVGEGT. There are 15 residues in the CDR3. Trimming left V 2 bases short and J 3 bases short, with 13 bases between. CDR3 DNA sequence: TGTGCCAGCAGTTACCTGGAGACAGTGGACTATGGCTACACCTTC. Its translation is CASSYLETVDYGYTF.

There are many counts of this clonotype. V usage is TRBV3-1 and J usage is TRBJ1-2; no clear D gene. CDR3 length equals 12 residues. V gave up 1 base and J gave up 8 bases, with 8 bases separating them. Germline lookup yields CDR1 LGHDT and CDR2 YNNKEL (reference sequence). In DNA form, the CDR3 reads TGTGCCAGCAGCCAAGGGATCGGGGGCTACACCTTC. The encoded protein is CASSQGIGGYTF.

In this sample, this clonotype turned up a few times. The genes are TRBV9 and TRBJ2-1; D perhaps matches TRBD2 (6 bases). V dropped 0 bases and J dropped 5 bases, with 12 bases sitting between them. The CDR3 runs 15 residues. Germline V lookup: CDR1 SGDLS, CDR2 YYNGEE. The CDR3 DNA follows: TGTGCCAGCAGCGTAGAAACCCGGAGGGACAATGAGCAGTTCTTC. Translated: CASSVETRRDNEQFF.

This clonotype was picked up a small number of times. CDR3 sequence: CASSQDRAGRSAHF. For the CDR3, the DNA is TGTGCCAGCAGCCAAGATCGGGCTGGGAGGTCCGCGCATTTT. The rearrangement joins TRBV4-2 to TRBJ1-5; D gene unclear. Germline CDR1 LGHNA, CDR2 YNFKEQ. The CDR3 consists of 14 residues. V lost 0 bases, J lost 15 bases, and 18 bases lay in between.

This clonotype was seen a handful of times. The chain combines TRBV6-6 with TRBJ2-5, with a possible D match to TRBD1 (6 bases). There are 11 residues in the CDR3. Trimming cost V 7 bases and J 7 bases, with 10 bases left between them. CDR1 MNHNY and CDR2 SVGAGI come from the germline V gene (reference sequence). The CDR3 coding sequence is TGTGCCAGCACCCAAGGGGGGACCCAGTACTTC. Translated: CASTQGGTQYF.

This clonotype has only a few counts. V and J are TRBV20-1 and TRBJ2-3; 10 bases line up with TRBD2. Germline V CDR1 and CDR2: DFQATT, SNEGSKA (reference sequence). The CDR3 sequence is 14 residues long. The V segment lost 5 bases and the J segment 1 base; nucleotides outside the gene matches: 3. The CDR3 DNA reads as TGCAGTGCTCCCGGGACTAGCGGCACAGATACGCAGTATTTT. The encoded protein is CSAPGTSGTDTQYF.

The chain has TRBV20-1 and TRBJ2-7; possibly TRBD2 for D (6 bases). V lost 3 bases and J 4 bases, leaving 13 bases between the germline ends. The length of the CDR3 is 13 residues. The germline V gene encodes CDR1 DFQATT and CDR2 SNEGSKA (reference sequence). CDR3 in DNA: TGCAGTGCTAGGGGACTGATAGGGTACGAGCAGTACTTC. Protein product: CSARGLIGYEQYF.

The sample holds a few counts of this clonotype. The V and J genes are TRBV6-1 and TRBJ1-3; 7 bases are shared with TRBD1. CDR3 length equals 15 residues. Trimming took 6 bases from V and 5 from J; bases not matched to a gene: 10. CDR1 MNHNS and CDR2 SASEGT come from the germline V gene. CDR3 residues: CASRVTGVARNTIYF. As DNA, the CDR3 is TGTGCCAGCAGAGTAACAGGGGTAGCCCGAAACACCATATATTTT.

In this sample, this clonotype turned up a few times. The chain couples TRBV11-2 to TRBJ2-1; D not resolved. Germline loops: CDR1 SGHAT, CDR2 FQNNGV. The CDR3 has 13 residues. Deletions cut 4 bases from V and 12 bases from J, with 16 bases between. The CDR3 coding sequence is TGTGCCAGCAGCTCCAACCTCCCAATGATGCAGTTCTTC. It translates to CASSSNLPMMQFF.